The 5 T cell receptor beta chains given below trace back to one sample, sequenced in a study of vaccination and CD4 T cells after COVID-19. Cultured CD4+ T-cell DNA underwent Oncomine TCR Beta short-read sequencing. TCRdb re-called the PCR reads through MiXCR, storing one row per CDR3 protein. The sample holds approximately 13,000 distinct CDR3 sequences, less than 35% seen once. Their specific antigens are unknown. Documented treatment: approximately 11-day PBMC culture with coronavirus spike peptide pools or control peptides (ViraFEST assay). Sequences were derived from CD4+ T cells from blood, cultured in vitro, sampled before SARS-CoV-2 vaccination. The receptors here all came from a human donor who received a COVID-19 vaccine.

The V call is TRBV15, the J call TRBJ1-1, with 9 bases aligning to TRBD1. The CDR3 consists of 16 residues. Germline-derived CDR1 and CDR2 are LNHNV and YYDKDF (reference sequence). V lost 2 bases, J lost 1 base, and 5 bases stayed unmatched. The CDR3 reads CATSRPPGQGNTEAFF. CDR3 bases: TGTGCCACCAGCAGACCTCCGGGACAGGGGAACACTGAAGCTTTCTTT.

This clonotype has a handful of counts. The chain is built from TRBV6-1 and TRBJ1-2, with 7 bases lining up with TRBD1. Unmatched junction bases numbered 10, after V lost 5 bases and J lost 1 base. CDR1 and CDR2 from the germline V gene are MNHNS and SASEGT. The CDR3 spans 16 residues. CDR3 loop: CASSRGQGVFNYGYTF. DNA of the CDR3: TGTGCCAGCAGTCGCGGTCAGGGGGTTTTTAACTATGGCTACACCTTC.

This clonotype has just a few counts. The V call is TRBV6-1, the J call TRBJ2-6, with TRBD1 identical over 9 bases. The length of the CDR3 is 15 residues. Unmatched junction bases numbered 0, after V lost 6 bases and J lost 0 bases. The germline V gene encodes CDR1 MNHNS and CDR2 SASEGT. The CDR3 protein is CASRGQGSGANVLTF. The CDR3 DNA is TGTGCCAGCAGGGGACAGGGCTCTGGGGCCAACGTCCTGACTTTC.

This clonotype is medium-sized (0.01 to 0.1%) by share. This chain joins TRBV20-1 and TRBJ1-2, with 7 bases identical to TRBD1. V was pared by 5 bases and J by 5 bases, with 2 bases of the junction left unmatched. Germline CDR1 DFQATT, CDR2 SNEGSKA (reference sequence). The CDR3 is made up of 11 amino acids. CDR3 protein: CSAEQGYGYTF. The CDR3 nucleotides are TGCAGTGCTGAACAGGGGTATGGCTACACCTTC.

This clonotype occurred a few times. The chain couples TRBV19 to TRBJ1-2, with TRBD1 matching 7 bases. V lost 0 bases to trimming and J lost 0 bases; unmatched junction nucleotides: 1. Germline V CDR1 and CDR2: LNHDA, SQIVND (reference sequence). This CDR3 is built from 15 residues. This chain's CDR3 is CASSIDRGANYGYTF. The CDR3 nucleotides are TGTGCCAGTAGTATAGACAGGGGGGCTAACTATGGCTACACCTTC. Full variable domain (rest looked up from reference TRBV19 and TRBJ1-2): DGGITQSPKYLFRKEGQNVTLSCEQNLNHDAMYWYRQDPGQGLRLIYYSQIVNDFQKGDIAEGYSVSREKKESFPLTVTSAQKNPTAFYLCASSIDRGANYGYTFGSGTRLTVV.